Shown below are 27 T cell receptor beta chains from a single sample sequenced in a study of identical twins. TCRdb processed the 5' RACE reads anew with MiXCR; each CDR3 protein has one entry. The sample gives 350,000 to 500,000 distinct CDR3 sequences, about 18% of which show up once; less than 15% is in the top ten. The specimen sequenced was naive T cells sorted from blood. Every receptor here comes from a man over 45 in good health.

The chain links TRBV7-9 to TRBJ1-2; unclear D gene. V was clipped by 11 bases and J by 11 bases, with 18 bases between them. There are 11 residues in the CDR3. CDR1 and CDR2 (germline): SEHNR, FQNEAQ (reference sequence). In DNA, the CDR3 is TGTGCCGCGGGGTGGACTGGCGGTTACACCTTC. It yields the protein CAAGWTGGYTF.

This sequence joins TRBV11-2 and TRBJ2-7; TRBD2 matches at 10 bases. The CDR3 is 16 amino acids. Germline CDR1 and CDR2: SGHAT and FQNNGV. The V gene end was trimmed by 4 bases and the J gene end by 0 bases; junction bases not matched to a gene: 6. CDR3 nucleotides: TGTGCCAGCAGCTCGTATAGCGGGAGGCACTCCTACGAGCAGTACTTC. Translating it yields CASSSYSGRHSYEQYF.

This clonotype was counted between two and nine times. The chain employs TRBV28 and TRBJ1-4, with D uncertain. The CDR3 runs to 15 residues. Per the germline V gene, CDR1 is MDHEN and CDR2 is SYDVKM. Between the trimmed V and J ends, which lost 0 bases and 0 bases, there was a span of 5 bases. The CDR3 nucleotides read TGTGCCAGCAGTTTATGGATTGCAACTAATGAAAAACTGTTTTTT. This gives the protein CASSLWIATNEKLFF.

The chain has TRBV6-1 and TRBJ1-1; tentative D call: TRBD1 (5 bases). The V gene lost 6 bases and the J gene lost 1 base, with 12 bases spanning the gap. This CDR3 is 14 amino acids long. From germline, CDR1 is MNHNS and CDR2 SASEGT. The chain's CDR3 is CASRRDFTNTEAFF. The CDR3 DNA is TGTGCCAGCAGAAGGGACTTCACGAACACTGAAGCTTTCTTT.

This clonotype was seen only a few times. The gene calls are TRBV7-9 and TRBJ2-1, with a weak D call TRBD1 (6 bases). The V end lost 4 bases, the J end lost 4 bases, and 17 bases lay between the germline ends. Germline V gene lookup returns CDR1 SEHNR and CDR2 FQNEAQ (reference sequence). This CDR3 is built from 16 residues. CDR3 coding DNA: TGTGCCAGCAGCTCCCGGACAGACCCATCATACAATGAGCAGTTCTTC. This codes for CASSSRTDPSYNEQFF.

This clonotype was detected a few times. The rearrangement joins TRBV11-2 to TRBJ1-2, with D possibly being TRBD1 (5 bases). V lost 1 base to trimming and J lost 6 bases, with 15 bases between them. The CDR3 totals 15 residues. Per germline, CDR1 SGHAT and CDR2 FQNNGV. CDR3 in amino acids: CASSLGFRTTDGYTF. DNA for the CDR3: TGTGCCAGCAGCTTAGGCTTTCGGACAACGGATGGCTACACCTTC.

This clonotype was recorded a few times. CDR3 nucleotides: TGTGCCAGCAGCCCGGTAACTAGAGGGGAGCTGTTTTTT. It is translated as CASSPVTRGELFF. The J gene is TRBJ2-2, the V gene TRBV11-2, with D maybe TRBD2 (5 bases). Between the trimmed V and J ends, which lost 5 bases and 8 bases, there was a span of 12 bases. The CDR3 contains 13 residues. The V gene's germline CDR1 is SGHAT and CDR2 FQNNGV.

This rearrangement joins TRBV6-1 to TRBJ2-4; D may correspond to TRBD1 or TRBD2 (7 bases each). The germline V and J ends were trimmed by 8 bases and 2 bases, with 19 bases remaining between them. The germline CDR1 and CDR2 sequences are MNHNS and SASEGT. CDR3 length equals 16 residues. Written as DNA, the CDR3 is TGTGCCAGCGCAGGGGGGCGGGGGTTTCCCAAAAACATTCAGTACTTC. Translating gives CASAGGRGFPKNIQYF.

The chain combines TRBV15 with TRBJ2-2; D might be TRBD2 (5 bases). Trimming stripped 5 bases from V and 6 bases from J, with 13 bases between. Per the germline V gene, CDR1 is LNHNV and CDR2 is YYDKDF (reference sequence). CDR3 length: 14 residues. The CDR3 reads CATSPPSGAGELFF. CDR3 DNA: TGTGCCACCAGCCCTCCTTCCGGGGCCGGGGAGCTGTTTTTT.

This clonotype was found a few times. The DNA of the CDR3 is TGCAGCGTTGAATGGCAGGGCTCCTACGAGCAGTACTTC. Protein product: CSVEWQGSYEQYF. This rearrangement joins TRBV29-1 to TRBJ2-7, with D possibly TRBD1 on 5 matching bases. From germline, CDR1 is SQVTM and CDR2 ANQGSEA. The CDR3 runs 13 residues. Trimming pared 2 bases from V and 0 bases from J, leaving 8 bases between.

In nucleotides, the CDR3 is TGTGCCAGCAGGCAGTCAGGGTCAGAGACCCAGTACTTC. Its translation: CASRQSGSETQYF. J is TRBJ2-5 and V is TRBV6-1; weak D call: TRBD1 (5 bases). V was trimmed by 6 bases and J by 4 bases, leaving 12 bases between them. The germline CDR1 and CDR2 sequences are MNHNS and SASEGT. The CDR3 sequence is 13 residues long.

This clonotype was picked up many times. The chain joins TRBV6-1 to TRBJ1-2; no definite D call. CDR1 and CDR2 (germline): MNHNS, SASEGT. The V gene lost 6 bases and the J gene lost 8 bases, with 16 bases spanning the gap. The length of the CDR3 is 13 residues. The CDR3 DNA reads as TGTGCCAGCAGCAAGACAAGTCGGAGGGGCTACACCTTC. Translation: CASSKTSRRGYTF.

This clonotype was counted many times. The V and J genes are TRBV28 and TRBJ2-7; possible D gene TRBD1, 6 bases. The CDR3 is 14 residues long. Germline CDR1 and CDR2: MDHEN and SYDVKM. V lost 6 bases, J lost 2 bases, and 14 bases lay in between. CDR3 loop: CASSRQAPTYEQYF. The DNA for the CDR3 is TGTGCCAGCAGCCGACAGGCTCCCACCTACGAGCAGTACTTC. The variable domain in full, completed from reference TRBV28 and TRBJ2-7, reads DVKVTQSSRYLVKRTGEKVFLECVQDMDHENMFWYRQDPGLGLRLIYFSYDVKMKEKGDIPEGYSVSREKKERFSLILESASTNQTSMYLCASSRQAPTYEQYFGPGTRLTVT.

This clonotype was seen many times. CDR3: CASSYGGGSTDTQYF. CDR3 DNA sequence: TGTGCCAGCAGTTACGGTGGGGGCAGCACAGATACGCAGTATTTT. The chain has TRBV6-5 and TRBJ2-3, with D possibly TRBD1 on 6 matching bases. CDR1 MNHEY and CDR2 SVGAGI come from the germline V gene. The CDR3 has 15 amino acids. Trimming shortened V by 2 bases and J by 0 bases, and 9 bases separated the two germline ends.

This chain joins TRBV4-3 and TRBJ1-6; D gene uncertain. V lost 0 bases to trimming and J lost 12 bases, with 9 bases between them. Germline CDR1 and CDR2: LGHNA and YSLEER. This CDR3 has 13 residues. The CDR3 DNA reads TGCGCCAGCAGCCAAGATCGAGGAAGACCCCTCCACTTT. Its protein product is CASSQDRGRPLHF.

V is TRBV7-6 and J is TRBJ2-3; 7 bases map to TRBD1. CDR1 and CDR2 (germline): SGHVS, FNYEAQ. Trimming removed 1 base from V and 1 base from J; junction bases left unmatched: 5. This CDR3 is built from 16 residues. The CDR3 loop reads CASSLGTGAGTDTQYF. The CDR3 nucleotides read TGTGCCAGCAGCTTAGGAACAGGGGCCGGCACAGATACGCAGTATTTT.

The chain uses TRBV14 and TRBJ2-1; D may correspond to TRBD1 or TRBD2 (5 bases each). CDR3 length equals 16 residues. The germline CDR1 and CDR2 sequences are SGHDN and FVKESK. V lost 0 bases, J lost 2 bases, and 11 bases lay in between. The CDR3, as DNA: TGTGCCAGCAGCCAAGAAGGGACGGTTCCCTACAATGAGCAGTTCTTC. Translation: CASSQEGTVPYNEQFF.

This clonotype was recorded a few times. This sequence joins TRBV5-6 and TRBJ1-1; 8 bases are shared with TRBD1. This CDR3 spans 14 amino acids. The germline CDR1 and CDR2 sequences are SGHDT and YYEEEE. Trimming cost V 3 bases and J 0 bases; bases outside gene matches: 1. The CDR3 coding sequence is TGTGCCAGCAGCTCGGACAGGGTGAACACTGAAGCTTTCTTT. It is translated as CASSSDRVNTEAFF.

In its sample, this clonotype was seen many times. J is TRBJ2-5 and V is TRBV11-2; 10 positions agree with TRBD2. Trimming cost V 1 base and J 4 bases; bases outside gene matches: 6. This CDR3 spans 16 amino acids. Germline V CDR1 and CDR2: SGHAT, FQNNGV. Here the CDR3 reads CASSLAPSGSGETQYF. CDR3 bases: TGTGCCAGCAGCTTAGCCCCTAGCGGGAGTGGAGAGACCCAGTACTTC. Drawing the rest from reference TRBV11-2 and TRBJ2-5, the complete variable domain is EAGVAQSPRYKIIEKRQSVAFWCNPISGHATLYWYQQILGQGPKLLIQFQNNGVVDDSQLPKDRFSAERLKGVDSTLKIQPAKLEDSAVYLCASSLAPSGSGETQYFGPGTRLLVL.

This clonotype was recorded many times. The chain employs TRBV28 and TRBJ2-7, with D uncertain. Germline-derived CDR1 and CDR2 are MDHEN and SYDVKM. The length of the CDR3 is 13 residues. Trimming cost V 2 bases and J 2 bases, with 7 bases left between them. The chain's CDR3 is CASSLQSTYEQYF. CDR3 DNA sequence: TGTGCCAGCAGTTTACAGTCAACCTACGAGCAGTACTTC.

This clonotype was recorded a few times. The chain joins TRBV7-9 to TRBJ2-1, with D unclear. CDR3 size: 14 residues. CDR1 is SEHNR, CDR2 FQNEAQ, per germline (reference sequence). Trimming removed 1 base from V and 5 bases from J, with 9 bases in between. CDR3 coding DNA: TGTGCCAGCAGCTTAGTAGCACCTGACAATGAGCAGTTCTTC. Amino acid sequence: CASSLVAPDNEQFF. Filled out from reference TRBV7-9 and TRBJ2-1, the complete variable domain reads DTGVSQNPRHKITKRGQNVTFRCDPISEHNRLYWYRQTLGQGPEFLTYFQNEAQLEKSRLLSDRFSAERPKGSFSTLEIQRTEQGDSAMYLCASSLVAPDNEQFFGPGTRLTVL.

The V and J genes are TRBV27 and TRBJ2-7; D is perhaps TRBD1 (6 bases). Germline V gene lookup returns CDR1 MNHEY and CDR2 SMNVEV (reference sequence). The germline V and J ends were trimmed by 6 bases and 3 bases, with 18 bases remaining between them. The CDR3 is made up of 15 amino acids. CDR3 nucleotide sequence: TGTGCCAGCAGGGGGGCCGAGGTTTGGAGCTACGAGCAGTACTTC. Its translation: CASRGAEVWSYEQYF.

V usage is TRBV20-1 and J usage is TRBJ2-2, with D possibly being TRBD2 (5 bases). Germline values: CDR1 DFQATT, CDR2 SNEGSKA (reference sequence). The CDR3 runs to 13 residues. V lost 6 bases, J lost 2 bases, and 10 bases lay in between. This chain's CDR3 is CSAGDPNTGELFF. DNA of the CDR3: TGCAGTGCGGGAGACCCAAACACCGGGGAGCTGTTTTTT.

The rearrangement links TRBV12-3 or TRBV12-4 to TRBJ2-4, with no clear D. The CDR3 runs 14 residues. V lost 5 bases and J lost 9, with 17 bases in between. As DNA, the CDR3 is TGTGCCAGCAGTGGCCCAGTAACCGAGTTCATTCAGTACTTC. Translated: CASSGPVTEFIQYF.

V usage is TRBV20-1 and J usage is TRBJ2-3; 11 bases are a match to TRBD2. V lost 2 bases, J lost 2 bases, and 6 bases stayed unmatched. The CDR3 sequence is 16 residues long. Germline V gene lookup returns CDR1 DFQATT and CDR2 SNEGSKA (reference sequence). DNA of the CDR3: TGCAGTGCTAGAACTGGGACTAGCGGATACACAGATACGCAGTATTTT. Translated: CSARTGTSGYTDTQYF.

The chain recombines TRBV6-1 with TRBJ2-7; a possible D gene is TRBD2 (5 bases). This CDR3 contains 15 residues. Germline V gene sequence: CDR1 MNHNS, CDR2 SASEGT. The V gene lost 4 bases and the J gene lost 1 base, with 14 bases spanning the gap. CDR3 amino acids: CASSGRGIGSYEQYF. CDR3 nucleotide sequence: TGTGCCAGCAGTGGCCGAGGGATAGGATCCTACGAGCAGTACTTC.

At least ten counts were recorded for this clonotype. The chain uses TRBV12-3 or TRBV12-4 and TRBJ2-5; 11 bases are a match to TRBD2. The CDR3 covers 16 residues. The V gene end was trimmed by 7 bases and the J gene end by 2 bases; junction bases not matched to a gene: 9. In nucleotides, the CDR3 is TGTGCCAGCACCAAAGTGTGGACTAGCGGGCAAGAGACCCAGTACTTC. Protein product: CASTKVWTSGQETQYF.